The following is a T cell receptor (beta chain) sequence with its context. Its antigen remains unidentified. This sample stems from a study of graft-versus-host responses after intestinal transplantation. CDR3 length: 13 residues. The germline V gene has CDR1 SGDLS and CDR2 YYNGEE. TCRdb keeps only in-frame clones here, not all; method: immunoSEQ multiplex PCR. Here the sample spans about 70,000 clones, less than 95% being singletons. The clonotype originates from a human donor who received an intestinal transplant. This chain connects TRBV9 to TRBJ2-5; D not resolved. The J call may be wrong; the DNA end is better matched by TRBJ2-7. The input for sequencing was unstimulated CD8+ T cells sorted from spleen or lymph node cells, taken before intestinal transplant. The DNA of the CDR3 is TGTGCCAGCAGCCCCCACCGCTCCTACGAGCAGTACTTC. This translates into CASSPHRSYEQYF.